The next 8 T cell receptor beta chains were all read from a single sample in a study of cytomegalovirus exposure and HLA in healthy donors. Primers: 60 Vbeta forward and 13 Jbeta reverse. Sequencing was performed with immunoSEQ multiplex PCR; in TCRdb, only in-frame clones are kept and a portion is missing. The sample yields 130,000 or so clones, 80% seen once. Input material: PBMCs. Receptor source: a man aged 25-45 years in good health and CMV-seronegative.

This chain links TRBV15 with TRBJ1-4, with 9 bases aligning to TRBD1. Trimming took 5 bases from V and 4 from J; bases not matched to a gene: 5. CDR1 is LNHNV, CDR2 YYDKDF, per germline (reference sequence). The CDR3 runs to 15 residues. The CDR3, as DNA: TGTGCCACCAGCCGCAGGACAGGGGATAATGAAAAACTGTTTTTT. This translates into CATSRRTGDNEKLFF. The entire variable domain, with the rest obtained from reference TRBV15 and TRBJ1-4, is as follows: DAMVIQNPRYQVTQFGKPVTLSCSQTLNHNVMYWYQQKSSQAPKLLFHYYDKDFNNEADTPDNFQSRRPNTSFCFLDIRSPGLGDTAMYLCATSRRTGDNEKLFFGSGTQLSVL.

This rearrangement joins TRBV19 to TRBJ2-7; 9 bases agree with TRBD1. J gave up 3 bases and V 5 bases, and 8 bases lay outside the gene matches. There are 15 residues in the CDR3. Germline loops: CDR1 LNHDA, CDR2 SQIVND (reference sequence). Here the CDR3 reads CASSEQGAGRYEQYF. CDR3 bases: TGTGCCAGTAGTGAACAGGGGGCGGGCCGCTACGAGCAGTACTTC.

This chain connects TRBV6-5 to TRBJ2-1, with 10 bases matching TRBD2. The CDR3 sequence is 12 residues long. V gave up 5 bases and J gave up 15 bases; unmatched junction bases: 7. CDR1 is MNHEY and CDR2 is SVGAGI in the germline V gene. The CDR3, as DNA: TGTGCCAGCAGTCCCTCTAGCGGGAGCCGGTTCTTC. Amino acid sequence: CASSPSSGSRFF.

A remark on this clone: At the DNA level, this CDR3 is encoded by other sequences in the same sample as well. The chain couples TRBV4-1 to TRBJ1-6; unclear D gene. Trimming took 0 bases from V and 2 from J, leaving 11 bases between them. This CDR3 comprises 17 residues. Germline-derived CDR1 and CDR2 are MGHRA and YSYEKL. CDR3 sequence reads: CASSQDRGGTYNSPLHF. The CDR3 DNA sequence: TGCGCCAGCAGCCAAGATCGTGGCGGGACCTATAATTCACCCCTCCACTTT.

This chain joins TRBV6-6 and TRBJ1-2; 7 nucleotides match TRBD1. Per germline, CDR1 MNHNY and CDR2 SVGAGI (reference sequence). V shed 6 bases, J shed 2 bases, and the junction held 6 bases outside the gene matches. The CDR3 has 14 amino acids. CDR3 in DNA: TGTGCCAGCAGATTACTACAGGGGAACTATGGCTACACCTTC. Translating it yields CASRLLQGNYGYTF.

The chain is built from TRBV7-9 and TRBJ1-5, with 9 bases identical to TRBD1. Germline CDR1 reads SEHNR; CDR2 reads FQNEAQ (reference sequence). The CDR3 extends over 19 amino acids. V shed 4 bases and J 2 bases; nucleotides not matched to a gene: 15. DNA of the CDR3: TGTGCCAGCAGCTCCGGGGACAGGGATGGTATGGGCGGCAATCAGCCCCAGCATTTT. Its protein is CASSSGDRDGMGGNQPQHF.

V usage is TRBV18 and J usage is TRBJ2-3; the match to TRBD1 covers 10 bases. V lost 2 bases, J lost 3 bases, and 2 bases stayed unmatched. The CDR3 consists of 15 residues. CDR1 and CDR2 from the germline V gene are KGHSH and LQKENI. The CDR3 nucleotides read TGTGCCAGCTCACCAGGACAGGGGGGAACAGATACGCAGTATTTT. Residues: CASSPGQGGTDTQYF.

This clone was counted a single time. The rearrangement joins TRBV6-5 to TRBJ2-7, with 7 bases matching TRBD1. The CDR3 contains 13 residues. V was pared by 5 bases and J by 5 bases, with 6 bases of the junction left unmatched. Germline CDR1 and CDR2: MNHEY and SVGAGI. CDR3 bases: TGTGCCAGCAGTCGACAGGGTGCCCACGAGCAGTACTTC. Protein product: CASSRQGAHEQYF.